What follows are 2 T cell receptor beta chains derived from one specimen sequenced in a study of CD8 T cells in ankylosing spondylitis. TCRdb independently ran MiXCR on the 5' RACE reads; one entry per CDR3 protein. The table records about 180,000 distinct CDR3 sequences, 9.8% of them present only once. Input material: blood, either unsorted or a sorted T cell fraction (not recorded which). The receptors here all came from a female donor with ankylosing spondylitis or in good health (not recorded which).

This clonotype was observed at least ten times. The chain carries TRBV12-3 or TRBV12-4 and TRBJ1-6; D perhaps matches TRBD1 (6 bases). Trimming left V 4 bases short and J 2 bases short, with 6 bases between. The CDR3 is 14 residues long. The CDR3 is CASSWTAYNSPLHF. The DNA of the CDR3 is TGTGCCAGCAGTTGGACAGCCTATAATTCACCCCTCCACTTT.

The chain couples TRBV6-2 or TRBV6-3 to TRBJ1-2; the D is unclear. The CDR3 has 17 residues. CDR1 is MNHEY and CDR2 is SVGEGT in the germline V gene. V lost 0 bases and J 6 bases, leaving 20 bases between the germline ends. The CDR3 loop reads CASSYSIGVGEGDGYTF. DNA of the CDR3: TGTGCCAGCAGTTACTCGATAGGCGTGGGAGAGGGAGATGGCTACACCTTC.